The rows below give T cell receptor beta chains drawn from one sample of a study of metastatic and nonmetastatic thyroid tumors. MiXCR re-clonotyped the PCR reads for TCRdb. The table has over 12,000 clones, roughly 30% seen once. The specimen was tumor tissue. These receptors originate from a female donor with papillary thyroid cancer or a benign thyroid nodule (not recorded which). Some clones in this sample may be carry-over from other donors' samples. Each CDR3 is given with its conserved first and last residue. Each record gives: V gene, J gene, D gene, clone size, CDR3 protein, CDR3 DNA. The D gene is left open where the match is weak. A row's size may be missing; if present it is once, few, many or a size class.

>TRBV30|TRBJ2-7|TRBD1|.
CAYPTGVIGEQYF
TGTGCCTACCCGACAGGGGTGATTGGCGAGCAGTACTTC
>TRBV6-1|TRBJ2-3|TRBD2|.
CASSEALAGGPPTDTQYF
TGTGCCAGCAGTGAAGCACTAGCGGGAGGGCCGCCCACAGATACGCAGTATTTT
>TRBV19|TRBJ2-7|.|.
CASSTLGVEQYF
TGTGCCAGTAGTACATTGGGGGTCGAGCAGTACTTC
>TRBV30|TRBJ2-7|.|medium-sized
CAWSISGTAYEQYF
TGTGCCTGGAGTATATCCGGGACGGCTTACGAGCAGTACTTC
>TRBV30|TRBJ2-7|.|.
CAWRAKYAYEQYF
TGTGCCTGGAGGGCCAAATACGCCTACGAGCAGTACTTC
>TRBV11-2|TRBJ2-6|.|.
CASSRQTGTGANVLTF
TGTGCCAGCAGCCGACAAACCGGGACTGGGGCCAACGTCCTGACTTTC
>TRBV7-9|TRBJ1-4|.|medium-sized
CASSLAGRREKLFF
TGTGCCAGCAGCTTAGCAGGGAGAAGGGAAAAACTGTTTTTT
>TRBV12-3/TRBV12-4|TRBJ1-5|.|.
CASSPKTLGRVYNQPQHF
TGTGCCAGCAGCCCTAAGACACTAGGGAGGGTCTACAATCAGCCCCAGCATTTT
>TRBV11-2|TRBJ1-6|.|medium-sized
CASSGYDRSINSPLHF
TGTGCCAGCAGCGGATACGACAGATCTATTAATTCACCCCTCCACTTT
>TRBV7-9|TRBJ1-1|.|.
CASSPRDMNTEAFF
TGTGCCAGCTCACCAAGGGACATGAACACTGAAGCTTTCTTT
>TRBV5-1|TRBJ2-2|TRBD1|.
CASGGRQGSNTGELFF
TGCGCCAGCGGGGGGAGACAGGGGTCTAACACCGGGGAGCTGTTTTTT
>TRBV7-6|TRBJ2-5|.|many
CASSSTPLARETQYF
TGTGCCAGCAGCTCGACTCCGCTAGCGCGAGAGACCCAGTACTTC
>TRBV7-9|TRBJ2-7|.|.
CASSSLQGYEQYF
TGTGCCAGCAGCTCGCTACAGGGTTACGAGCAGTACTTC
>TRBV9|TRBJ2-7|TRBD2|many
CASSPRAGTGYERYF
TGTGCCAGCAGCCCCAGAGCGGGGACGGGGTACGAGCGGTACTTC
>TRBV7-9|TRBJ2-5|.|many
CASSDTRGTQYF
TGTGCCAGCAGCGACACCCGGGGGACCCAGTACTTC
>TRBV19|TRBJ1-6|.|few
CASTPTGSGNSPLHF
TGTGCCAGTACCCCAACGGGGTCAGGCAATTCACCCCTCCACTTT
>TRBV5-1|TRBJ2-7|TRBD1|.
CASSLGTGQTYEQYF
TGCGCCAGCAGCCTAGGGACAGGGCAAACCTACGAGCAGTACTTC
>TRBV20-1|TRBJ2-1|.|.
CSADLWSVDEQFF
TGCAGTGCGGACCTCTGGTCGGTGGATGAGCAGTTCTTC
>TRBV5-4|TRBJ1-2|.|many
CASRPRQDRGYTF
TGTGCCAGCAGACCGCGACAGGACCGGGGCTACACCTTC
>TRBV30|TRBJ1-2|TRBD1|.
CAWSQDRRGGYTF
TGTGCCTGGAGTCAGGACAGGAGAGGGGGCTACACCTTC
>TRBV12-3/TRBV12-4|TRBJ2-1|TRBD2|.
CASSLSSGSSFF
TGTGCCAGCAGTTTGTCGAGCGGGAGTTCGTTCTTC
>TRBV7-8|TRBJ1-3|.|large
CASSFDPGPSGNTIYF
TGTGCCAGCAGCTTTGATCCGGGACCCTCTGGAAACACCATATATTTT
>TRBV27|TRBJ2-1|.|few
CASSLGGLPPYNEQFF
TGTGCCAGCAGCCTCGGTGGACTCCCCCCCTACAATGAGCAGTTCTTC
>TRBV6-1|TRBJ1-1|.|.
CASSLRVDVSEAFF
TGTGCCAGCAGCCTAAGGGTGGACGTCTCTGAAGCTTTCTTT
>TRBV20-1|TRBJ1-5|.|.
CSANWRMGGNQPQHF
TGCAGTGCTAACTGGAGGATGGGAGGCAATCAGCCCCAGCATTTT
>TRBV20-1|TRBJ2-7|TRBD2|.
CSALILAGGSYEQYF
TGCAGTGCTCTCATCCTAGCGGGAGGCAGTTACGAGCAGTACTTT
>TRBV11-2|TRBJ2-7|TRBD1|.
CASSLNPPGTGVYEQYF
TGTGCCAGCAGCTTGAACCCGCCCGGGACAGGGGTCTACGAGCAGTACTTC
>TRBV6-1|TRBJ1-1|TRBD1|medium-sized
CASSKDRGSESVPNTEAFF
TGTGCCAGCAGTAAAGACAGGGGGAGCGAATCCGTCCCGAACACTGAAGCTTTCTTT
>TRBV28|TRBJ2-7|TRBD1|.
CASSLNRGLGGQYF
TGTGCCAGCAGTCTTAACAGGGGGCTGGGCGGGCAGTACTTT
>TRBV19|TRBJ2-6|.|.
CASSISGPLRANVLTF
TGTGCCAGTAGTATCAGTGGTCCTCTCAGGGCCAACGTCCTGACTTTC
>TRBV20-1|TRBJ2-7|.|medium-sized
CSARPTSYEQYF
TGCAGTGCTAGACCTACTAGCTACGAGCAGTACTTC
>TRBV5-1|TRBJ2-7|TRBD2|medium-sized
CASSSLAGGPYEQYF
TGCGCCAGCAGCTCCCTAGCGGGAGGGCCTTACGAGCAGTACTTC
>TRBV7-8|TRBJ1-2|TRBD1|medium-sized
CASSLRQGAIDGYTF
TGTGCCAGCAGCTTAAGACAGGGGGCGATAGATGGCTACACCTTC
>TRBV7-8|TRBJ1-1|.|.
CASSLAIGGPKNTEAFF
TGTGCCAGCAGCTTAGCGATAGGGGGGCCGAAGAACACTGAAGCTTTCTTT
>TRBV19|TRBJ2-7|TRBD2|many
CASSIPGLAYEQYF
TGTGCCAGTAGTATACCGGGACTAGCTTACGAGCAGTACTTC
>TRBV5-4|TRBJ2-3|TRBD2|many
CASSSGLAGANTDTQYF
TGTGCCAGCAGCTCGGGACTAGCGGGGGCGAACACAGATACGCAGTATTTT
>TRBV4-3|TRBJ2-3|TRBD2|many
CASSQDLAGGHGDTQYF
TGCGCCAGCAGCCAAGACCTAGCGGGGGGCCATGGAGATACGCAGTATTTT
>TRBV6-1|TRBJ1-5|.|few
CASRAGNNQPQHF
TGTGCCAGCAGAGCAGGGAACAATCAGCCCCAGCATTTT
>TRBV20-1|TRBJ1-4|.|.
CGVPGYVGYEKLFF
TGCGGTGTTCCGGGTTACGTGGGTTACGAAAAACTGTTTTTT
>TRBV20-1|TRBJ2-1|TRBD2|.
CSARDQTSGGPQFF
TGCAGTGCTAGAGACCAGACTAGCGGGGGCCCCCAGTTCTTC